This T cell receptor beta chain is from a study of T cells in Graves' hyperthyroidism and ophthalmopathy (dated by TCRdb to the late 2010s). With regard to the full study: Peripheral blood samples were taken at the time of initial diagnosis, prior to any treatment. Prospective prediction of ophthalmopathy was tested in an independent validation cohort of fewer than 20 hyperthyroidism patients and 15 to 17 patients who later progressed to ophthalmopathy. In addition, the study compared T-cell repertoires in thyroid tissue and in blood from about six Graves' hyperthyroidism patients. TCR Vbeta CDR3 sequencing of roughly 140 peripheral blood samples (43 ophthalmopathy, roughly 72 hyperthyroidism and roughly 17 progressor patients) is reported in the paper. To identify distinguishing TCR V-J signatures, a discovery cohort of about 95 patients was used, comprising fewer than 45 with Graves' ophthalmopathy and 57 with stable Graves' hyperthyroidism. Following sampling, methimazole starting at 30 mg daily was given to hyperthyroidism patients, and high-dose intravenous methylprednisolone was given to ophthalmopathy patients. The approximately 98 discovery patients were randomly divided into training and test sets at a 7:3 ratio. Overall results and qualifications from the work: No statistical method was used to fix the sample size in advance, and group allocation was not hidden from the investigators. In validation, progression to ophthalmopathy was predicted by the model with roughly 69% sensitivity and about 72% specificity, a median of 6.5 months before onset. Blood samples also contained most of the expanded thyroid clonotypes (frequency above 0.001), which suggests that blood repertoires may reflect thyroid immune responses. Ophthalmopathy was separated from stable hyperthyroidism by a 13 V-J signature model, with around 90% sensitivity and 81% to 83% specificity obtained in cross-validation and 80%/75% obtained in testing.

The CDR3, from cysteine to phenylalanine, totals 13 residues. The kept DNA is CDR3 alone, 39 bases in frame from the first base. Per the germline V gene, SGHRS is the CDR1 and YFSETQ is the CDR2. V is reduced by 5 bases and J by 9 bases, leaving a spacing of 15 bases between them. This clonotype was seen ten or more times. The antigen this receptor binds is unknown. The record has no base qualities; no much larger clone is one base away. The TCR beta CDR3 regions were amplified from the RNA transcripts. For the first round of RT-PCR on the TCR CDR3, the HTBI primer set was used together with the Qiagen OneStep RT-PCR kit. Libraries were constructed in a second round of multiplex PCR, after which size selection and purification were performed. Paired-end sequencing of the libraries was performed with 100 bp reads on an Illumina HiSeq2000. As for how the authors treated the data: SOAPnuke was used to process the raw data, with reads discarded if the reads contained adapters or uncalled bases, had a mean Phred below 15, or lacked an exact constant-primer or identifier match. High-quality paired reads were merged with COPE v1.2.5, and unique nucleotide sequences were defined as clonotypes. MiTCR v1.1 was used to align the clonotypes against IMGT TRBV, TRBD and TRBJ reference segments. Only V-J combinations with frequency above 0.0001, covering 99% to 99.2% of repertoires, were analysed. The TCS score was defined as F50 (clonal expansion) divided by E x V (chaos), with BLOSUM62-based TCRdist calculated between CDR3 peptides within each V-J. Welch's t-statistics and random forest reduced 500 to 550 V-J features to 13, which were used in a naive Bayes classifier (R e1071). TCRdb's own reprocessing of the public reads used fastp at Q25 and MiXCR and kept productive beta chains. Here each entry gathers all rows of one CDR3 protein and keeps the most common genes and DNA. What appears here as the V and J calls and clone size reflects TCRdb's work, not the paper's. The sample table lists roughly 110,000 distinct CDR3 sequences, about 15% of them with a count of one. The leading ten clones occupy under 45% of the sample.

Stable Graves' hyperthyroidism was defined as the absence of progression to ophthalmopathy over 18 months of follow-up. Hyperthyroidism patients were aged 18 to 65 years and newly diagnosed, with disease duration of less than 2 months. Exclusion was applied to patients with uncontrolled infections, other autoimmune diseases, pregnancy or lactation. Diagnoses relied on clinical symptoms, serum thyroxine and TRAb, thyroid ultrasound and orbital computed tomography. Ficoll-Paque density gradient centrifugation was used to isolate PBMCs from around 9.1 ml of fresh peripheral blood. Total RNA was extracted using Trizol reagent, and RNA quality was assessed on an Agilent 2100 Bioanalyzer.

The chain is encoded by TRBV5-1 joined to TRBJ2-1, with the D segment identity uncertain. The sequenced sample consisted of blood. The TCR was taken from a woman in her 50s with Graves' hyperthyroidism. CDR3 reads: CASSEEIWAEQFF. The DNA reads TGCGCCAGCAGTGAAGAGATCTGGGCTGAGCAGTTCTTC. Here the CDR3 is joined to the reference TRBV5-1 and TRBJ2-1 genes, and the full variable domain is: KAGVTQTPRYLIKTRGQQVTLSCSPISGHRSVSWYQQTPGQGLQFLFEYFSETQRNKGNFPGRFSGRQFSNSRSEMNVSTLELGDSALYLCASSEEIWAEQFFGPGTRLTVL.